The T cell receptor beta chain under discussion was sequenced for a study of human T cells and chemical hapten exposure. Across the study: Mainly, slight library volume differences in the pool made TCR yields vary.

Germline loops: CDR1 MDHEN, CDR2 SYDVKM. This CDR3 is 14 amino acids long. V was shortened by 5 bases and J by 7 bases, with 17 bases between the two germline ends. TCRdb reprocessed the RACE reads with MiXCR, giving one entry per CDR3 protein. The profile shows under 50,000 distinct CDR3 sequences, approximately 4% of them singletons. This clonotype appeared many times. This sample's time point: healthy volunteer bleed at 6 weeks. Blood, whole and unfractionated, served as the source for total RNA extraction. This clonotype was obtained from a human donor in good health. Some clones in this sample may be carry-over from other donors' samples. V is TRBV28 and J is TRBJ1-2; D ambiguous. The sample comprised whole blood. CDR3 amino acids: CASSLTGRGGGYTF. The CDR3 DNA sequence: TGTGCCAGCAGTCTAACCGGGCGCGGCGGTGGCTACACCTTC.